This T cell receptor (beta chain) was retrieved from a study of post-analysis software for immune sequencing data. Study-wide points: When patients were compared with controls, five TRBV segments were more frequent, TRBV5-6, TRBV5-1 and TRBV20-1 among them.

cDNA libraries for TCR beta contained unique molecular identifiers. TCRdb re-derived calls from the PCR reads in MiXCR, one entry per CDR3 protein. The sample yields about 620,000 distinct CDR3 sequences, 44% seen once. Worth noting for this clonotype: Its matching antigen is unknown.

From germline, CDR1 is GTSNPN and CDR2 SVGIG (reference sequence). The V segment lost 2 bases and the J segment 3 bases; nucleotides outside the gene matches: 7. The CDR3 spans 14 residues. The sequencing sample was made of blood. The clonotype comes from a girl between 5 and 17 years old with multiple sclerosis. The chain employs TRBV30 and TRBJ2-7, with TRBD1 matching 7 bases. CDR3 amino acids: CAWSSRGLGYEQYF. For the CDR3, the DNA is TGTGCCTGGAGTAGTAGGGGGCTCGGCTACGAGCAGTACTTC.